A selection of T cell receptor beta chains follows, all from one sample in a study of T-cell memory formation after mild COVID-19. TCRdb re-called the 5' RACE reads with MiXCR, one entry per CDR3 protein. The sample has hundreds of thousands of distinct CDR3 sequences, roughly 20% seen once. The sample comprised PBMCs or a T cell subset sorted from them (not recorded which). The receptors here all came from an adult woman who had mild COVID-19 (a few samples of this study predate the infection). Cell type and time point are not known. Each CDR3 is given with its conserved first and last residue. D genes are given only for firm matches. Clone size is not always given. Where it is, it says once, few, many or a class for expanded clones.

>NA|NA|TRBJ1-2|TRBV4-2
CASSPRGSTSYGYTF
TGTGCCAGCAGCCCTCGAGGGTCGACCTCCTATGGCTACACCTTC
>few|NA|TRBJ1-1|TRBV7-2
CASQRERTEAFF
TGTGCCAGCCAACGGGAAAGGACTGAAGCTTTCTTT
>NA|NA|TRBJ2-1|TRBV12-3/TRBV12-4
CASSLMGVLTYNEQFF
TGTGCCAGCAGTTTAATGGGGGTCCTTACCTACAATGAGCAGTTCTTC
>NA|TRBD2|TRBJ2-7|TRBV6-1
CASKPLRLAVYEQYF
TGTGCCAGCAAGCCTCTACGACTAGCGGTTTACGAGCAGTACTTC
>NA|TRBD1|TRBJ1-3|TRBV12-3/TRBV12-4
CASSRTGGPGNTIYF
TGTGCCAGCAGCCGAACAGGGGGGCCAGGAAACACCATATATTTT
>NA|TRBD1|TRBJ1-2|TRBV6-5
CASSRTGTYGYTF
TGTGCCAGCAGCCGGACAGGGACTTATGGCTACACCTTC
>NA|TRBD2|TRBJ2-3|TRBV2
CASSEGLAGGPSTDTQYF
TGTGCCAGCAGTGAGGGGCTAGCGGGAGGACCTAGCACAGATACGCAGTATTTT
>few|NA|TRBJ2-2|TRBV24-1
CATSDPTPKLYWETGELFF
TGTGCCACCAGTGATCCCACACCGAAATTGTACTGGGAGACCGGGGAGCTGTTTTTT
>few|NA|TRBJ2-7|TRBV6-6
CASRAGAGVYEQYF
TGTGCCAGCAGGGCGGGGGCTGGGGTCTACGAGCAGTACTTC
>few|NA|TRBJ2-3|TRBV24-1
CATSDVLGEDTDTQYF
TGTGCCACCAGTGATGTGTTGGGGGAGGACACAGATACGCAGTATTTT
>NA|TRBD1|TRBJ1-1|TRBV6-5
CASSYGLRGYTEAFF
TGTGCCAGCAGTTACGGGCTCAGGGGGTACACTGAAGCTTTCTTT
>NA|TRBD1|TRBJ2-3|TRBV7-2
CASSFGTGVGDTQYF
TGTGCCAGCAGCTTCGGGACAGGGGTAGGGGATACGCAGTATTTT
>NA|TRBD1|TRBJ2-1|TRBV7-9
CASSRDRGVGLRQFF
TGTGCCAGCAGCCGGGACAGGGGTGTAGGTTTAAGGCAGTTCTTC